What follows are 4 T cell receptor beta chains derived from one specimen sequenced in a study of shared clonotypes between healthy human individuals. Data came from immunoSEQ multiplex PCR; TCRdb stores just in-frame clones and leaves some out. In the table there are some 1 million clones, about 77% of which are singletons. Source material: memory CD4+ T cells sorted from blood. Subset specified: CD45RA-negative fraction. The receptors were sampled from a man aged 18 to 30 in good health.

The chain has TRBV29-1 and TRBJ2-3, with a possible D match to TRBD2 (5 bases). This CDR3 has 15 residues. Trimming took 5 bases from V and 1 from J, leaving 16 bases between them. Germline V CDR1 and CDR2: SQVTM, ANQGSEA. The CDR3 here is CSVRSGISGTDTQYF. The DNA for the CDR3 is TGCAGCGTTCGCTCCGGGATTAGCGGCACAGATACGCAGTATTTT.

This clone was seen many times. For the CDR3, the DNA is TGTGCCAGCAGCTCCCCTGCGGGACTCTCAGAGCAGTACTTC. This codes for CASSSPAGLSEQYF. This rearrangement joins TRBV5-4 to TRBJ2-7, with D maybe TRBD2 (6 bases). The germline V and J ends were trimmed by 3 bases and 7 bases, with 17 bases remaining between them. This CDR3 comprises 14 residues. Per germline, CDR1 SGHNT and CDR2 YYREEE (reference sequence).

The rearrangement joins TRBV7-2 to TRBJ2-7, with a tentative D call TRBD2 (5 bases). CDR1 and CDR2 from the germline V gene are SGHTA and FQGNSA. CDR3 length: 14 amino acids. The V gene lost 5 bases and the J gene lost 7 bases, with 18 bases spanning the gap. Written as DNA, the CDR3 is TGTGCCAGCAGCGATGGACTTATTAGGATAGAGCAGTACTTC. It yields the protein CASSDGLIRIEQYF.

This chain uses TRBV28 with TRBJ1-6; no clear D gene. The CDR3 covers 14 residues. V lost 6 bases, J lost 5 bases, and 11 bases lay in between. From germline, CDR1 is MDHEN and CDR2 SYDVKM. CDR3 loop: CASSPPPNNSPLHF. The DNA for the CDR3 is TGTGCCAGCAGCCCCCCCCCTAATAATTCACCCCTCCACTTT.